This T cell receptor (beta chain) emerged from a study of tumor and adjacent non-tumor tissue in lung cancer. Turning to the study itself: The patients, about nine men and four to six women, were roughly 31 to 80 with stage I to III disease. Each sample yielded around 4 million productive TCRbeta reads on average. Findings and limits, study-wide: Tumor tissue had significantly higher TCR diversity than normal lung.

The template was RNA from unsorted bulk tissue. The normal lung tissue was taken more than 3 cm from the tumor edge. Between August and November 2014, newly diagnosed, chemotherapy-naive lung cancer patients underwent thoracic surgery in China. Three rounds of nested PCR, following a modified ARM-PCR protocol, produced the TCRbeta library. MiXCR, applied by TCRdb to the multiplex PCR reads, yields one record per CDR3 protein. The sample holds about 110,000 distinct CDR3 sequences; under 65% are singletons and the top ten take around 17%. The CDR3 runs 14 residues. This clonotype was counted once. Its cognate antigen is unknown. This CDR3 fails to terminate in the conserved phenylalanine or tryptophan, so it likely reflects a read error.

Sequenced: distant non-tumor lung tissue. The V call is TRBV12-3 or TRBV12-4, the J call TRBJ1-3; D might be TRBD1 (6 bases). This sequence originates from a man aged 55 to 70 with non-small cell lung cancer. For the CDR3, the DNA is TGTGCCAGCAGTTATCAGGGGAGTGGAGACACCATATATTTG. Protein: CASSYQGSGDTIYL.